This T cell receptor (beta chain) stems from a study of blood T cell repertoires in COVID-19. Original handling: Estimation of nucleated cell counts relied on the amplification of reference gene primers. Measured with immunoSEQ multiplex PCR; TCRdb has only the in-frame clones, and not every one. For V, J and clone size, that table is used; D and trimming come from the DNA. The data contain approximately 250,000 clones, 86% of them singletons. The sample holds one count of this clone. The CDR3 loop spans 14 amino acids. Germline CDR1 SNHLY, CDR2 FYNNEI. The V gene end was trimmed by 5 bases and the J gene end by 6 bases; junction bases not matched to a gene: 7.

The sample taken for sequencing was peripheral blood. The clonotype was recovered from a woman older than 75 with COVID-19, enrolled during active disease. This chain links TRBV2 with TRBJ2-1, with TRBD1 matching over 7 bases. CDR3 sequence reads: CASSSRGSGNEQFF. CDR3 in DNA: TGTGCCAGCAGTAGCAGGGGGTCAGGCAATGAGCAGTTCTTC.